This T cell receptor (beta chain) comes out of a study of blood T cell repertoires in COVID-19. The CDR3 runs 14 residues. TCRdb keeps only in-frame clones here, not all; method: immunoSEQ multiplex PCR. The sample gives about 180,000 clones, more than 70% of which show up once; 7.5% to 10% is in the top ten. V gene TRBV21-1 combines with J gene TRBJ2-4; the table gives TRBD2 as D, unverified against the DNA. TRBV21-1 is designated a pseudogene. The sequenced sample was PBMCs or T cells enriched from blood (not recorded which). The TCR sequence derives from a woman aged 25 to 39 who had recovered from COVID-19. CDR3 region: CASRMRLAKNIQYF. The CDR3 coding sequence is TGTGCCAGCAGGATGAGACTAGCCAAAAACATTCAGTACTTC.